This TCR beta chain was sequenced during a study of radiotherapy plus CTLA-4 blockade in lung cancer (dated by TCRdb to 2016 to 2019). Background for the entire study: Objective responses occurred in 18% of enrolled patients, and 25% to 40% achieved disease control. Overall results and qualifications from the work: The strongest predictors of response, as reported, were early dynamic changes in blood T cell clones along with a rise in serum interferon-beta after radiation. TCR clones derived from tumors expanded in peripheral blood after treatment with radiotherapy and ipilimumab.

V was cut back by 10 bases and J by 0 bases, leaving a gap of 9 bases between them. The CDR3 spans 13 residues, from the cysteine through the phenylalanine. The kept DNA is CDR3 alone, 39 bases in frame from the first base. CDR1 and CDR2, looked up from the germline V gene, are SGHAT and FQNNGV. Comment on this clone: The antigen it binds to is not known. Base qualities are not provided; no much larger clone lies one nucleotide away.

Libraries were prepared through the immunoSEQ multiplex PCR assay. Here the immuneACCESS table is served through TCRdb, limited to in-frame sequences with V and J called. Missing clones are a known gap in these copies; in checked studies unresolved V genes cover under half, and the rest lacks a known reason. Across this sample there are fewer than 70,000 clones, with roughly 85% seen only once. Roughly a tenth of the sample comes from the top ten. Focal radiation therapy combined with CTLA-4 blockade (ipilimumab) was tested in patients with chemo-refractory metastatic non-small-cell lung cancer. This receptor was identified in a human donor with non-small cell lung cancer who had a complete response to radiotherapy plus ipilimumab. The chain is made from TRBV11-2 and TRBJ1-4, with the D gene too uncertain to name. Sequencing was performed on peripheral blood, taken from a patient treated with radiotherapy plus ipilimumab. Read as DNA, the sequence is TGTGCCACGGGTCGGTCAACTAATGAAAAACTGTTTTTT. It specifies CATGRSTNEKLFF.